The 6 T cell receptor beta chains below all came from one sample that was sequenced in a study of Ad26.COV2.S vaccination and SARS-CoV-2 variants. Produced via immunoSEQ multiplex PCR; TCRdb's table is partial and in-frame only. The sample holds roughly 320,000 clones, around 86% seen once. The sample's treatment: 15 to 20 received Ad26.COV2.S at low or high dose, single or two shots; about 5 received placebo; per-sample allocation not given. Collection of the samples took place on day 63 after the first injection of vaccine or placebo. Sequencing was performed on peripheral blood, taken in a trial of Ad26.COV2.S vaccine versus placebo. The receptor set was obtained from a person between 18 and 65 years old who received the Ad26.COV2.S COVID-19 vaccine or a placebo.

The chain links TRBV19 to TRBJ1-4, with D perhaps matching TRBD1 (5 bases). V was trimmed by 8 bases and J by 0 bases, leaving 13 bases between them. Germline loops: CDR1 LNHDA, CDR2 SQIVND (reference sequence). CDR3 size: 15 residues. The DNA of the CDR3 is TGTGCCAGTCTCCCCCGGGGGGCAACTAATGAAAAACTGTTTTTT. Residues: CASLPRGATNEKLFF.

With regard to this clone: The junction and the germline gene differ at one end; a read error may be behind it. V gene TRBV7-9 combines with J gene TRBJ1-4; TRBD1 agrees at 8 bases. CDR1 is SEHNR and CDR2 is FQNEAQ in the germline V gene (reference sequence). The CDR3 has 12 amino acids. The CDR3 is CASSLVGDRLVF. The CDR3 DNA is TGTGCCAGCAGCTTAGTCGGGGACAGGTTGGTTTTT.

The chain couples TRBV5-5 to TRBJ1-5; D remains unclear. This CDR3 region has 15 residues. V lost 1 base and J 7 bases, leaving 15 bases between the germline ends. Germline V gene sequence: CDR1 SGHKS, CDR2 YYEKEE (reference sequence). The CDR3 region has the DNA TGTGCCAGCAGCTTGTATCCGACCCCAGGACAGCCCCAGCATTTT. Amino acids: CASSLYPTPGQPQHF.

In DNA, the CDR3 is TGTGCCTGGAGTGTCGTAGGGGCCTATGGCTACACCTTC. Amino acid sequence: CAWSVVGAYGYTF. The V call is TRBV30, the J call TRBJ1-2; a possible D gene is TRBD1 (5 bases). Germline V gene data show CDR1 as GTSNPN and CDR2 as SVGIG (reference sequence). V was pared by 0 bases and J by 4 bases, with 9 bases between. This CDR3 has 13 amino acids. Drawing the rest from reference TRBV30 and TRBJ1-2, the complete variable domain is SQTIHQWPATLVQPVGSPLSLECTVEGTSNPNLYWYRQAAGRGLQLLFYSVGIGQISSEVPQNLSASRPQDRQFILSSKKLLLSDSGFYLCAWSVVGAYGYTFGSGTRLTVV.

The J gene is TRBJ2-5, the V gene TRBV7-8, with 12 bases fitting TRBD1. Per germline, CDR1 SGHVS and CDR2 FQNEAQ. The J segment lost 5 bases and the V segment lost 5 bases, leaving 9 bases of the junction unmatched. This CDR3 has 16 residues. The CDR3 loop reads CASSHTGTGGGETQYF. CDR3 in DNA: TGTGCCAGCAGCCACACCGGGACAGGGGGCGGGGAGACCCAGTACTTC.

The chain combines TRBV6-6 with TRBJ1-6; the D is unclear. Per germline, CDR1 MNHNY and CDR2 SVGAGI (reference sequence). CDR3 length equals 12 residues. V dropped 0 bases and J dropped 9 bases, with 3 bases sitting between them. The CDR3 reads CASSYSSSPLHF. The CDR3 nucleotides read TGTGCCAGCAGTTACTCCTCTTCACCCCTCCACTTT.